These T cell receptor beta chains were read from a single sample in a study of blood T cells in healthy people across ages. TCRdb processed the 5' RACE reads anew with MiXCR; each CDR3 protein has one entry. Among some 760,000 distinct CDR3 sequences listed, around 25% were seen once. The same data also contributed to another study, on T cells of mothers and their children.

Sequencing was done on a sample of blood. The source is a boy between 10 and 17 years old in good health. Each CDR3 is given with its conserved first and last residue. D genes are given only for firm matches. Some rows have no size entry. The others give once, few or many, or a class for an expanded clone.

clone_size,d_call,j_call,v_call,cdr3_aa,cdr3_nt
.,.,TRBJ2-7,TRBV28,CASSLLTGGGEQYF,TGTGCCAGCAGTTTATTGACTGGGGGCGGCGAGCAGTACTTC
few,.,TRBJ1-2,TRBV12-3/TRBV12-4,CASSFNSGVGGYTF,TGTGCCAGCAGTTTTAATTCGGGAGTAGGTGGCTACACCTTC
many,.,TRBJ1-2,TRBV12-3/TRBV12-4,CASSLSYGYTF,TGTGCCAGCAGTTTATCCTATGGCTACACCTTC
few,.,TRBJ2-5,TRBV2,CASSERGAQYF,TGTGCCAGCAGTGAAAGGGGGGCCCAGTACTTC
many,TRBD2,TRBJ2-5,TRBV6-5,CASSYFHGGETQYF,TGTGCCAGCAGTTACTTTCACGGGGGGGAGACCCAGTACTTC
many,TRBD1,TRBJ1-4,TRBV7-9,CASSRTGTNEKLFF,TGCGCCAGCAGCAGGACAGGGACTAATGAAAAACTGTTTTTT
few,.,TRBJ1-2,TRBV29-1,CSVLGGFGYGYTF,TGCAGCGTTCTTGGGGGATTTGGATATGGCTACACCTTC
few,.,TRBJ1-2,TRBV29-1,CSVKEGDGYTF,TGCAGCGTCAAAGAAGGGGATGGCTACACCTTC
.,.,TRBJ2-3,TRBV7-2,CASSLGLGADTQYF,TGTGCCAGCAGCTTAGGATTGGGAGCGGATACGCAGTATTTT
few,TRBD1,TRBJ2-7,TRBV7-3,CASSLSGTGPYEQYF,TGTGCCAGCAGCTTATCCGGGACAGGCCCCTACGAGCAGTACTTC
few,.,TRBJ2-7,TRBV29-1,CSVGDSPLEQYF,TGCAGCGTTGGTGACAGTCCCTTGGAGCAGTACTTC
few,.,TRBJ2-7,TRBV7-9,CASSLGAGDGQYF,TGTGCCAGCAGCCTAGGGGCGGGTGACGGACAGTACTTC
.,TRBD1,TRBJ2-6,TRBV28,CASRTGGISGANVLTF,TGTGCCAGCAGGACAGGGGGGATCTCTGGGGCCAACGTCCTGACTTTC